The clone carrying this T cell receptor (beta chain) was detected once. This specimen belongs to a study of blood T cell repertoires in COVID-19. Background on the study: There were acute and convalescent COVID-19 samples, and they came from the United States, Italy and Spain. In each case, the material was cDNA or gDNA derived from T cells, B-cell-depleted T cells, or PBMCs.

CDR1 is MNHEY, CDR2 SVGAGI, per germline. Trimming cost V 6 bases and J 8 bases, with 11 bases left between them. This CDR3 is 12 amino acids long. Authors' methods: For nucleated cells, counts were estimated from reference gene primer amplification. Generated by immunoSEQ multiplex PCR, the TCRdb table keeps only in-frame clones and is missing some. V and J calls and clone size follow that table, whereas D and trimming were derived from the DNA. The table shows 250,000 to 350,000 clones, with roughly 87% occurring only once. V gene TRBV6-5 combines with J gene TRBJ1-3, with no clear D. The TCR was taken from a man between 18 and 35 years old with active or convalescent COVID-19. The material sequenced was peripheral blood. The CDR3 spells CASSLKLDTIYF. The CDR3 coding sequence is TGTGCCAGCAGCTTAAAGTTAGACACCATATATTTT.